A single TCR beta chain is shown here with its context. This specimen belongs to a study of early T cells in non-severe SARS-CoV-2 infection. TCRdb called the 5' RACE reads again in MiXCR, with one record for every CDR3 protein. The data show 40,000 to 55,000 distinct CDR3 sequences, about 23% seen once. Trimming pared 4 bases from V and 8 bases from J, leaving 10 bases between. This CDR3 has 12 residues. Germline V gives CDR1 SGDLS, CDR2 YYNGEE. The chain combines TRBV9 with TRBJ2-1; D unresolved. The sequence came from an adult who was a healthcare worker with PCR-confirmed SARS-CoV-2 infection or an uninfected control (not recorded which). Material: whole blood, obtained at baseline. The CDR3 bases are TGTGCCAGCAGCCGCTCCTCTGATGAGCAGTTCTTC. It translates to CASSRSSDEQFF.